The 13 T cell receptor beta chains given below trace back to one sample, sequenced in a study of neurological immune-mediated disorders. TCRdb passed the 5' RACE reads through MiXCR, listing each CDR3 protein once. The sample carries roughly 49,000 distinct CDR3 sequences, roughly 13% recorded once. Time point described: longitudinal time-point 3. The sequencing sample was made of PBMCs. These receptors all come from a male donor with HTLV-1-associated myelopathy (HAM/TSP).

In its sample, this clonotype was seen many times. This chain uses TRBV4-3 with TRBJ1-4; maybe TRBD1 (6 bases). Germline CDR1 reads LGHNA; CDR2 reads YSLEER. The V end lost 4 bases, the J end lost 6 bases, and 18 bases lay between the germline ends. CDR3 length: 16 amino acids. The CDR3, as DNA: TGCGCCAGCAGCCCAGGAGGGGGGGGGGACGATGAAAAACTGTTTTTT. Its protein product is CASSPGGGGDDEKLFF.

This clonotype was seen a few times. V gene TRBV4-1 combines with J gene TRBJ2-5, with 7 bases matching TRBD2. The CDR3 runs 14 residues. Per the germline V gene, CDR1 is MGHRA and CDR2 is YSYEKL. The ends lost 1 base at V and 5 bases at J; junction bases unmatched: 4. CDR3 nucleotides: TGCGCCAGCAGCCAAGGTGCGGGGGAGGAGACCCAGTACTTC. Its protein product is CASSQGAGEETQYF.

This clonotype was seen many times. The rearrangement links TRBV5-1 to TRBJ1-2; D is ambiguous. V gave up 4 bases and J gave up 6 bases, with 7 bases separating them. The CDR3 extends over 11 amino acids. Germline assignment: CDR1 SGHRS and CDR2 YFSETQ. The CDR3 is CASSLDHGYTF. DNA for the CDR3: TGCGCCAGCAGCCTAGACCATGGCTACACCTTC.

This clonotype was recorded many times. This chain links TRBV4-1 with TRBJ2-2; 9 bases line up with TRBD1. After removal of 2 bases from V and 1 base from J, the junction contained 2 bases not matched to a gene. Per the germline V gene, CDR1 is MGHRA and CDR2 is YSYEKL. The CDR3 extends over 16 amino acids. CDR3 in DNA: TGCGCCAGCAGCCAAAAGGACAGGGGGAACACCGGGGAGCTGTTTTTT. Translated, it gives CASSQKDRGNTGELFF.

This clonotype showed up many times. The chain recombines TRBV12-3 or TRBV12-4 with TRBJ2-2; TRBD1 matches 9 bases. The CDR3 has 15 amino acids. The V segment lost 6 bases and the J segment 6 bases; nucleotides outside the gene matches: 8. The CDR3 DNA follows: TGTGCCAGCAGAGGGGGGACAGGGAGGGCCGGGGAGCTGTTTTTT. Its protein is CASRGGTGRAGELFF.

This clonotype was detected many times. V is TRBV7-9 and J is TRBJ2-4, with D maybe TRBD1 (5 bases). Per the germline V gene, CDR1 is SEHNR and CDR2 is FQNEAQ (reference sequence). The CDR3 contains 15 residues. V lost 4 bases, J lost 0 bases, and 10 bases lay in between. CDR3 DNA: TGTGCCAGCAGCTCGACAGAAGTAGCCAAAAACATTCAGTACTTC. It specifies CASSSTEVAKNIQYF.

Ten or more counts support this clonotype. This sequence joins TRBV28 and TRBJ2-7; no reliable D call. CDR1 and CDR2 (germline): MDHEN, SYDVKM. The CDR3 extends over 11 amino acids. V was pared by 3 bases and J by 7 bases, with 7 bases between. The DNA for the CDR3 is TGTGCCAGCAGTTTTCATAGGGAGCAGTACTTC. Translating gives CASSFHREQYF.

With respect to this clonotype: A much larger clone is a single base away; this may be a read error. The chain links TRBV7-2 to TRBJ1-3; no definite D call. Trimming stripped 3 bases from V and 3 bases from J, with 18 bases between. Per the germline V gene, CDR1 is SGHTA and CDR2 is FQGNSA. CDR3 length: 17 amino acids. CDR3 loop: CASSFSQTPGFGNTIYF. The CDR3 DNA reads TGTGCCAGCAGCTTTTCCCAAACGCCGGGCTTTGGAAACACCATATATTTT.

The V and J genes are TRBV5-1 and TRBJ1-1, with TRBD1 matching over 8 bases. The CDR3 totals 16 residues. Germline V lookup: CDR1 SGHRS, CDR2 YFSETQ. The V and J ends lost 2 bases and 5 bases, in that order; junction bases with no gene match: 11. CDR3 in DNA: TGCGCCAGCAGCTTACAAATTACAGGGGGATTGACTGAAGCTTTCTTT. Translation: CASSLQITGGLTEAFF.

This clonotype was counted many times. Compared with germline, one end of the junction differs, possibly owing to a read error. CDR3 amino acids: CASSLDRGPHNEQFF. CDR3 DNA sequence: TGCGCCAGCAGTTTGGACAGGGGGCCCCACAATGAGCAGTTCTTC. The V gene is TRBV5-1, the J gene TRBJ2-1, with TRBD1 matching over 11 bases. Germline-derived CDR1 and CDR2 are SGHRS and YFSETQ. The CDR3 extends over 15 amino acids.

This clonotype was recorded at least ten times. The rearrangement uses TRBV5-1 and TRBJ2-6, with D perhaps matching TRBD1 (5 bases). The V gene's germline CDR1 is SGHRS and CDR2 YFSETQ. The CDR3 spans 14 residues. V shed 5 bases and J shed 1 base, with 7 bases lying between them. The CDR3 reads CASSPGSGANVLTF. CDR3 coding DNA: TGCGCCAGCAGTCCAGGGTCTGGGGCCAACGTCCTGACTTTC.

This clonotype was seen only once. Since a much larger clone is just one base distant, this may be a read error. The CDR3 does not end in the conserved phenylalanine or tryptophan, so this is likely a read error. V usage is TRBV7-2 and J usage is TRBJ2-7; the D gene is possibly TRBD2 (6 bases). The V gene lost 1 base and the J gene lost 2 bases, with 12 bases spanning the gap. Germline V CDR1 and CDR2: SGHTA, FQGNSA. This CDR3 spans 15 amino acids. CDR3 residues: CASSLEAGPTYEQYL. CDR3 DNA: TGTGCCAGCAGCTTAGAGGCGGGGCCTACCTACGAGCAGTACTTA.

Worth noting for this clonotype: A much larger clone sits a single nucleotide away, making a read error possible. The V gene is TRBV7-8, the J gene TRBJ1-1; 8 bases align to TRBD1. The CDR3 has 15 residues. Germline CDR1 is SGHVS and CDR2 is FQNEAQ. CDR3 nucleotides: TGTGCCAACAGCCCCGGACAGGGAGCGAACACTGAAGCTTTCTTT. Amino acids: CANSPGQGANTEAFF.